The 30 T cell receptor beta chains reported below all come from one sample, sequenced in a study of regulatory T cells in long-lasting Graves disease. Both iRepertoire HTBI primers and Arm-PCR of CDR3 regions were used to build the TCR beta libraries. TCRdb re-derived calls from the multiplex PCR reads in MiXCR, one entry per CDR3 protein. The sample contains about 530,000 distinct CDR3 sequences, 15% to 20% of which appear only once. Sample time point: newly diagnosed GD, antithyroid drugs for less than 3 months. There was RNA extracted from PBMCs, and the TCR library was made from it. These same records also appear under a second study, on T cells in Graves' hyperthyroidism and ophthalmopathy.

The sample here was peripheral blood mononuclear cells (PBMCs), taken at new diagnosis, from a patient treated with antithyroid drugs. The receptors were gathered from a woman between 40 and 65 years old with Graves disease.

A note on this clonotype: A much larger clone differs from this one at a single base, so this may be a read error. V usage is TRBV11-2 and J usage is TRBJ2-2; D is uncertain. V shed 5 bases and J shed 6 bases, with 13 bases lying between them. CDR1 is SGHAT and CDR2 is FQNNGV in the germline V gene. The CDR3 totals 14 residues. The CDR3 DNA sequence: TGTGCCAGCAGCCATAAAAGTGACGCCGGGGAGCTGTTTTTT. Translated: CASSHKSDAGELFF.

This clonotype showed up many times. The chain employs TRBV7-8 and TRBJ2-7, with TRBD1 as a possible D gene (6 bases). The V end was cut by 1 base, the J end by 5 bases, with 18 bases between. Germline CDR1 and CDR2: SGHVS and FQNEAQ. CDR3 size: 16 residues. The CDR3 reads CASSLDIRGDMHEQYF. For the CDR3, the DNA is TGTGCCAGCAGCTTAGACATACGTGGGGACATGCACGAGCAGTACTTC.

The table lists this clonotype with many counts. The V and J genes are TRBV12-3 or TRBV12-4 and TRBJ2-3; a possible D gene is TRBD1 (6 bases). The CDR3 spans 15 residues. V lost 2 bases and J lost 2, with 11 bases in between. The CDR3 bases are TGTGCCAGCAGTTTAAGCGACAGGACCACAGATACGCAGTATTTT. This gives the protein CASSLSDRTTDTQYF.

This clonotype was found a few times. The J gene is TRBJ1-1, the V gene TRBV19; D may be TRBD1 (5 bases). From germline, CDR1 is LNHDA and CDR2 SQIVND (reference sequence). The V and J ends lost 8 bases and 1 base respectively, with 11 bases between them. The CDR3 consists of 13 residues. CDR3 in DNA: TGTGCCAGTGGGGCCAGTGCGAACACTGAAGCTTTCTTT. Amino acids: CASGASANTEAFF.

V gene TRBV6-1 combines with J gene TRBJ2-1; 7 bases align to TRBD2. Germline assignment: CDR1 MNHNS and CDR2 SASEGT. Trimming removed 7 bases from V and 15 bases from J; junction bases left unmatched: 12. The CDR3 contains 12 residues. The CDR3 bases are TGTGCCAGCACCTCGACCCAAGCGGGGACGTTCTTC. It codes for CASTSTQAGTFF.

This clonotype showed up many times. This sequence joins TRBV3-1 and TRBJ2-3, with 9 positions matching TRBD2. Germline V CDR1 and CDR2: LGHDT, YNNKEL (reference sequence). This CDR3 region has 15 residues. Unmatched junction bases numbered 3, after V lost 2 bases and J lost 3 bases. CDR3: CASSQLTSGTDTQYF. The DNA of the CDR3 is TGTGCCAGCAGCCAATTGACTAGCGGAACAGATACGCAGTATTTT.

This clonotype showed up many times. This chain connects TRBV2 to TRBJ2-6, with D unresolved. V was shortened by 6 bases and J by 0 bases, with 12 bases between the two germline ends. CDR3 length: 16 amino acids. CDR1 and CDR2 from the germline V gene are SNHLY and FYNNEI. This CDR3 is CASSKTPSSGANVLTF. The CDR3 region has the DNA TGTGCCAGCAGCAAGACCCCAAGCTCTGGGGCCAACGTCCTGACTTTC.

This clonotype was seen repeatedly, ten times or more. The chain has TRBV2 and TRBJ1-1; 11 nucleotides align to TRBD1. J was trimmed by 4 bases and V by 5 bases; bases with no gene match: 6. The CDR3 runs 15 residues. Germline CDR1 is SNHLY and CDR2 is FYNNEI. The CDR3 protein is CASSLYGTGGTEAFF. In DNA, the CDR3 is TGTGCCAGCAGTCTTTACGGGACAGGGGGCACTGAAGCTTTCTTT.

The V gene is TRBV19, the J gene TRBJ1-1, with 11 bases that match TRBD1. Germline values: CDR1 LNHDA, CDR2 SQIVND (reference sequence). CDR3 length: 20 residues. The junction had 22 bases not matched to a gene; V was cut back by 5 bases and J by 5 bases. CDR3 region: CASSGPVLWTGGIGKTEAFF. In DNA form, the CDR3 reads TGTGCCAGTAGTGGCCCCGTACTTTGGACAGGGGGCATCGGGAAAACTGAAGCTTTCTTT.

This clonotype was observed a handful of times. No conserved phenylalanine or tryptophan ends this CDR3, so it is likely a read error. This chain links TRBV6-4 with TRBJ1-2; D perhaps matches TRBD1 (5 bases). CDR3 size: 11 residues. The germline CDR1 and CDR2 sequences are MRHNA and SNTAGT. The germline V and J ends were trimmed by 2 bases and 8 bases, with 6 bases remaining between them. The CDR3 nucleotides are TGTGCCAGCAGTGACGGGGGAGGCTACACCTCC. Amino acids: CASSDGGGYTS.

There are a few counts of this clonotype. The chain uses TRBV12-3 or TRBV12-4 and TRBJ2-2; a weak D match, TRBD1 (6 bases). V was clipped by 7 bases and J by 2 bases, with 14 bases between them. The CDR3 sequence is 15 residues long. CDR3 sequence: CASNPGQLNTGELFF. Written as DNA, the CDR3 is TGTGCCAGCAACCCGGGACAACTCAACACCGGGGAGCTGTTTTTT.

J is TRBJ1-1 and V is TRBV6-2 or TRBV6-3, with a possible D match to TRBD1 (6 bases). Between the trimmed V and J ends, which lost 2 bases and 7 bases, there was a span of 11 bases. Germline CDR1 and CDR2: MNHEY and SVGEGT. This CDR3 is built from 13 residues. The CDR3 DNA follows: TGTGCCAGCAGTTACAGGGGGGTGGGTGAAGCTTTCTTT. It yields the protein CASSYRGVGEAFF.

This clonotype was seen at least ten times. The J gene is TRBJ1-1, the V gene TRBV5-6; D may be TRBD1 (6 bases). The CDR3 runs to 14 residues. CDR1 is SGHDT and CDR2 is YYEEEE in the germline V gene. V shed 0 bases and J shed 4 bases, with 10 bases lying between them. CDR3 sequence (DNA): TGTGCCAGCAGCTTGGTGGGGGCGGGCACTGAAGCTTTCTTT. Translated, it gives CASSLVGAGTEAFF.

The genes are TRBV13 and TRBJ2-7; 9 nucleotides agree with TRBD1. With V trimmed by 5 bases and J by 5 bases, 7 bases remained unmatched. Germline loops: CDR1 PRHDT, CDR2 FYEKMQ (reference sequence). The CDR3 has 14 residues. The CDR3 is CASSRTGGRNEQYF. The CDR3 bases are TGTGCCAGCAGCCGAACAGGGGGCAGGAACGAGCAGTACTTC. Based on the CDR3 plus reference TRBV13 and TRBJ2-7, the full variable domain is AAGVIQSPRHLIKEKRETATLKCYPIPRHDTVYWYQQGPGQDPQFLISFYEKMQSDKGSIPDRFSAQQFSDYHSELNMSSLELGDSALYFCASSRTGGRNEQYFGPGTRLTVT.

The V gene is TRBV15, the J gene TRBJ1-2; the D gene is possibly TRBD1 (5 bases). Trimming took off 6 bases at V and 2 bases at J, with 13 bases between the two ends. The germline gives CDR1 LNHNV, CDR2 YYDKDF (reference sequence). This CDR3 spans 14 amino acids. CDR3 bases: TGTGCCACCAGTCCCAGGGAACCCAACTATGGCTACACCTTC. Its translation: CATSPREPNYGYTF.

This chain links TRBV6-2 or TRBV6-3 with TRBJ2-1; possible D gene TRBD1, 5 bases. Germline V gene data show CDR1 as MNHEY and CDR2 as SVGEGT. Trimming left V 5 bases short and J 8 bases short, with 7 bases between. The CDR3 length is 11 residues. The CDR3 spells CASSETDEQFF. DNA for the CDR3: TGTGCCAGCAGTGAGACAGATGAGCAGTTCTTC.

This clonotype was seen a handful of times. This chain uses TRBV2 with TRBJ1-3, with 9 nucleotides matching TRBD1. The V gene end was trimmed by 6 bases and the J gene end by 4 bases; junction bases not matched to a gene: 10. This CDR3 spans 16 amino acids. Germline assignment: CDR1 SNHLY and CDR2 FYNNEI. CDR3 nucleotides: TGTGCCAGCAGCCTCGCCGGGACAGGGAGCGGAAACACCATATATTTT. Amino acids: CASSLAGTGSGNTIYF.

This clonotype was counted ten times or more. This chain links TRBV4-2 with TRBJ2-7, with D perhaps TRBD2 (5 bases). Germline V gives CDR1 LGHNA, CDR2 YNFKEQ. V dropped 1 base and J dropped 1 base, with 17 bases sitting between them. The length of the CDR3 is 17 residues. CDR3 sequence reads: CASSQGPDGRGSYEQYF. For the CDR3, the DNA is TGTGCCAGCAGCCAAGGGCCAGATGGCCGGGGATCCTACGAGCAGTACTTC.

This clonotype was seen only a few times. This rearrangement joins TRBV5-1 to TRBJ2-2, with a tentative D call TRBD1 (6 bases). The CDR3 runs 13 residues. V lost 5 bases and J lost 3, with 8 bases in between. Germline V gene data show CDR1 as SGHRS and CDR2 as YFSETQ. The CDR3 region is CASRDSDTGELFF. The CDR3 bases are TGCGCCAGCAGGGACAGCGACACCGGGGAGCTGTTTTTT.

This clonotype was observed many times. CDR3 in amino acids: CAWNGGQGEQFF. DNA for the CDR3: TGTGCCTGGAATGGGGGGCAGGGTGAGCAGTTCTTC. The chain couples TRBV30 to TRBJ2-1; D possibly uses TRBD1 or TRBD2 (6 bases each). Germline-derived CDR1 and CDR2 are GTSNPN and SVGIG (reference sequence). The ends were cut back, 4 bases at V and 9 bases at J, with 13 bases in the middle. The CDR3 spans 12 residues.

This clonotype was detected many times. The rearrangement joins TRBV7-9 to TRBJ1-2; D gene unclear. Trimming pared 0 bases from V and 2 bases from J, leaving 10 bases between. The CDR3 covers 15 residues. From germline, CDR1 is SEHNR and CDR2 FQNEAQ (reference sequence). The CDR3 region has the DNA TGTGCCAGCAGCTTAGCCGGGCCGTTCAACTATGGCTACACCTTC. This gives the protein CASSLAGPFNYGYTF.

This clonotype appeared many times. The genes are TRBV6-2 or TRBV6-3 and TRBJ1-4, with TRBD1 as a possible D gene (6 bases). Deletions cut 6 bases from V and 4 bases from J, with 12 bases between. This CDR3 comprises 14 residues. CDR1 is MNHEY, CDR2 SVGEGT, per germline. The DNA of the CDR3 is TGTGCCAGCAGCACCGGGACAAGTAATGAAAAACTGTTTTTT. Its translation: CASSTGTSNEKLFF.

V gene TRBV19 combines with J gene TRBJ2-5; 7 positions agree with TRBD2. V was clipped by 4 bases and J by 5 bases; unmatched bases: 13. Germline assignment: CDR1 LNHDA and CDR2 SQIVND (reference sequence). The CDR3 runs 16 residues. The CDR3 DNA sequence: TGTGCCAGTAGTACCCTCAGCGGGGCCCCCCACGAGACCCAGTACTTC. Its protein is CASSTLSGAPHETQYF.

The J gene is TRBJ2-7, the V gene TRBV4-1, with TRBD1 matching 7 bases. Trimming took 0 bases from V and 0 from J; bases not matched to a gene: 8. CDR3 size: 17 residues. Germline V gene data show CDR1 as MGHRA and CDR2 as YSYEKL. CDR3 sequence: CASSQEKGQLNSYEQYF. CDR3 DNA: TGCGCCAGCAGCCAAGAAAAGGGACAGCTGAACTCCTACGAGCAGTACTTC.

This clonotype has more than one count but fewer than ten. The chain employs TRBV11-2 and TRBJ2-7, with D possibly matching TRBD2 (7 bases). Germline CDR1 SGHAT, CDR2 FQNNGV. The CDR3 contains 15 residues. V lost 5 bases, J lost 0 bases, and 14 bases lay in between. The CDR3: CASSRGGENSYEQYF. The CDR3 coding sequence is TGTGCCAGCAGCAGGGGGGGAGAGAACTCCTACGAGCAGTACTTC.

The rearrangement joins TRBV6-1 to TRBJ2-7, with D possibly being TRBD2 (6 bases). CDR3 length: 14 residues. With 4 bases removed from V and 1 base from J, the gap between germline ends came to 11 bases. Germline V gene lookup returns CDR1 MNHNS and CDR2 SASEGT. Here the CDR3 reads CASSGGVSSYEQYF. The CDR3 region has the DNA TGTGCCAGCAGTGGGGGGGTTTCGTCCTACGAGCAGTACTTC.

The chain has TRBV7-9 and TRBJ1-2, with D perhaps TRBD1 (5 bases). The CDR3 consists of 14 residues. Per the germline V gene, CDR1 is SEHNR and CDR2 is FQNEAQ (reference sequence). V lost 2 bases and J lost 1, with 8 bases in between. CDR3 in amino acids: CASSLLGVNYGYTF. The CDR3 DNA follows: TGTGCCAGCAGCTTACTAGGGGTTAACTATGGCTACACCTTC.

The rearrangement joins TRBV6-1 to TRBJ1-6; 8 nucleotides agree with TRBD1. The junction had 4 bases not matched to a gene; V was cut back by 6 bases and J by 3 bases. CDR1 is MNHNS and CDR2 is SASEGT in the germline V gene. The CDR3 is 15 amino acids. The CDR3 bases are TGTGCCAGCAGGGATGGACAGGGCTATAATTCACCCCTCCACTTT. It codes for CASRDGQGYNSPLHF.

This clonotype appeared a few times. V gene TRBV19 combines with J gene TRBJ1-6; D ambiguous. V shed 5 bases and J shed 7 bases, with 9 bases lying between them. Germline loops: CDR1 LNHDA, CDR2 SQIVND (reference sequence). There are 13 residues in the CDR3. CDR3 sequence (DNA): TGTGCCAGTAGTTCCAGGATAAATTCACCCCTCCACTTT. It encodes CASSSRINSPLHF.

At least ten counts were recorded for this clonotype. The chain uses TRBV7-2 and TRBJ2-7; D is uncertain. Germline V gene data show CDR1 as SGHTA and CDR2 as FQGNSA. Trimming removed 0 bases at V and 1 base at J, with 7 bases between. This CDR3 has 14 amino acids. Written as DNA, the CDR3 is TGTGCCAGCAGCTTAGCCCTGCATTCCTACGAGCAGTACTTC. It encodes CASSLALHSYEQYF.